These 8 T cell receptor beta chains were all obtained from the same sample, sequenced in a study of shared clonotypes between healthy human individuals. Some clones are missing from TCRdb's copy, which holds only in-frame ones; the method was immunoSEQ multiplex PCR. Among a few million clones listed, approximately 90% were seen once. Sequenced: naive CD4+ T cells sorted from blood. Subset denoted: CD45RA+ positively selected. These receptors all come from a man younger than 35 in good health.

DNA for the CDR3: TGTGCCAGCAGCCCCTCGCCGGGGGCTGGCTACACCTTC. Its protein is CASSPSPGAGYTF. The rearrangement joins TRBV6-5 to TRBJ1-2, with D perhaps TRBD1 (6 bases). Germline loops: CDR1 MNHEY, CDR2 SVGAGI. The CDR3 has 13 residues. Trimming left V 6 bases short and J 7 bases short, with 15 bases between.

The chain carries TRBV5-5 and TRBJ2-7; D possibly uses TRBD1 or TRBD2 (5 bases each). CDR1 SGHKS and CDR2 YYEKEE come from the germline V gene (reference sequence). This CDR3 has 12 amino acids. Deletions cut 4 bases from V and 5 bases from J, with 10 bases between. CDR3 amino acids: CASSGRGHEQYF. CDR3 DNA: TGTGCCAGCAGCGGTCGGGGCCACGAGCAGTACTTC.

The V gene is TRBV5-6, the J gene TRBJ2-2; 7 bases map to TRBD1. Germline V gene sequence: CDR1 SGHDT, CDR2 YYEEEE. J was trimmed by 3 bases and V by 0 bases; bases with no gene match: 11. CDR3 size: 18 residues. The CDR3 loop is CASSLGTKTGLYTGELFF. In nucleotides, the CDR3 is TGTGCCAGCAGCTTGGGGACAAAGACAGGGTTGTACACCGGGGAGCTGTTTTTT.

The V and J genes are TRBV2 and TRBJ2-3, with TRBD1 as a possible D gene (6 bases). With 6 bases removed from V and 2 bases from J, the gap between germline ends came to 15 bases. Germline CDR1 is SNHLY and CDR2 is FYNNEI. There are 15 residues in the CDR3. The CDR3 coding sequence is TGTGCCAGCAGCCCCATACAGGGTTTCACAGATACGCAGTATTTT. This sequence encodes CASSPIQGFTDTQYF.

The gene calls are TRBV7-2 and TRBJ1-3; TRBD1 agrees at 8 bases. The CDR3 contains 15 residues. The germline CDR1 and CDR2 sequences are SGHTA and FQGNSA. The ends lost 4 bases at V and 2 bases at J; junction bases unmatched: 4. The CDR3 DNA is TGTGCCAGCAGCTCCTGGACAGGGACTGGAAACACCATATATTTT. Its translation: CASSSWTGTGNTIYF.

The chain is built from TRBV10-3 and TRBJ2-2, with D perhaps assigned TRBD1 or TRBD2 (6 bases each). This CDR3 is 14 amino acids long. V lost 10 bases and J lost 6, with 18 bases in between. Germline assignment: CDR1 ENHRY and CDR2 SYGVKD. CDR3 nucleotide sequence: TGTGCCACGGGAGCAGGGGTCCGTCCCGGGGAGCTGTTTTTT. Translating gives CATGAGVRPGELFF.

The chain combines TRBV19 with TRBJ2-3, with a weak D call TRBD1 (5 bases). Trimming took off 5 bases at V and 4 bases at J, with 10 bases between the two ends. The CDR3 runs 13 residues. Germline values: CDR1 LNHDA, CDR2 SQIVND (reference sequence). CDR3 in DNA: TGTGCCAGTAGTTCCAGGGTTGCAGATACGCAGTATTTT. It codes for CASSSRVADTQYF.

DNA for the CDR3: TGTGCCAGCAGCTTTTCGGGGGACACTGAAGCTTTCTTT. This codes for CASSFSGDTEAFF. This chain connects TRBV7-6 to TRBJ1-1; D is possibly TRBD1 (5 bases). This CDR3 has 13 residues. V gave up 3 bases and J gave up 3 bases, with 8 bases separating them. Germline V gene data show CDR1 as SGHVS and CDR2 as FNYEAQ.